The source of this TCR beta chain is a study of technical replicates of blood from a few donors. The table came from immunoSEQ multiplex PCR; TCRdb's copy has only in-frame clones and leaves some out. The sample has approximately 73,000 clones, 85% to 95% seen once. From germline, CDR1 is KGHSH and CDR2 LQKENI. This CDR3 has 16 residues. With 6 bases clipped from V and 5 bases from J, the junction kept 10 bases outside the gene matches. The material sequenced was T cells isolated from PBMCs. The rearrangement links TRBV18 to TRBJ2-5; 12 bases are a match to TRBD2. The sequence was collected from a human donor in good health. This chain's CDR3 is CASSRTSGTRSETQYF. The CDR3 DNA reads TGTGCCAGCTCTCGGACTAGCGGGACCCGTTCGGAGACCCAGTACTTC. Drawing the rest from reference TRBV18 and TRBJ2-5, the complete variable domain is NAGVMQNPRHLVRRRGQEARLRCSPMKGHSHVYWYRQLPEEGLKFMVYLQKENIIDESGMPKERFSAEFPKEGPSILRIQQVVRGDSAAYFCASSRTSGTRSETQYFGPGTRLLVL.